The sequence of this T cell receptor beta chain was determined in a study of blood T cell repertoires in COVID-19. Study at large: The United States, Italy and Spain were the sources of the acute and convalescent COVID-19 samples. Sample material is recorded as cDNA or gDNA derived from T cells, B-cell-depleted T cells, or PBMCs.

Per the authors' pipeline: Amplified reference gene primers provided the basis for estimating nucleated cell counts. Measured with immunoSEQ multiplex PCR; TCRdb has only the in-frame clones, and not every one. V, J and clone size are those of that table, while D and trimming were read from the DNA. Found here are over 200,000 clones, 85% to 90% of them singletons; the top ten hold approximately 6%. From germline, CDR1 is MDHEN and CDR2 SYDVKM. V was cut by 6 bases and J by 0 bases, with 11 bases left in between. The CDR3 length is 15 residues. The clonotype comes from a man aged 55-75 years who had recovered from COVID-19. The rearrangement uses TRBV28 and TRBJ1-4, with D uncertain. The sequenced sample consisted of peripheral blood. The CDR3 region has the DNA TGTGCCAGCAGCTCCCCCGGAGCAACTAATGAAAAACTGTTTTTT. It translates to CASSSPGATNEKLFF. Full variable domain (outside the CDR3, taken from reference TRBV28 and TRBJ1-4): DVKVTQSSRYLVKRTGEKVFLECVQDMDHENMFWYRQDPGLGLRLIYFSYDVKMKEKGDIPEGYSVSREKKERFSLILESASTNQTSMYLCASSSPGATNEKLFFGSGTQLSVL.